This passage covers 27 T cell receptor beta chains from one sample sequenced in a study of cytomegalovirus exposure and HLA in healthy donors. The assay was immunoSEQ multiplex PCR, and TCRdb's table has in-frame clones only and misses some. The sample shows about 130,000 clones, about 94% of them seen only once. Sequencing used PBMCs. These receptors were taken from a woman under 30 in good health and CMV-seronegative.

For the CDR3, the DNA is TGTGCCAGCAGTGAAACTCTGCTAGCGGGAGGGGGGTTCGACGAGCAGTACTTC. It specifies CASSETLLAGGGFDEQYF. The chain combines TRBV2 with TRBJ2-7; 12 bases are shared with TRBD2. This CDR3 region has 18 residues. CDR1 SNHLY and CDR2 FYNNEI come from the germline V gene. Trimming removed 2 bases from V and 5 bases from J; junction bases left unmatched: 13.

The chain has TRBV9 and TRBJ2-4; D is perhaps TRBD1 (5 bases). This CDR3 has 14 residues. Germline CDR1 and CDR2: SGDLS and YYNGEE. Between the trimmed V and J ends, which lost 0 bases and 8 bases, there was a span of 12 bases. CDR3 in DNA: TGTGCCAGCAGCGTAGCGGCAGGGCTGGACATTCAGTACTTC. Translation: CASSVAAGLDIQYF. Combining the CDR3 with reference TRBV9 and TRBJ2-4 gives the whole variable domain DSGVTQTPKHLITATGQRVTLRCSPRSGDLSVYWYQQSLDQGLQFLIQYYNGEERAKGNILERFSAQQFPDLHSELNLSSLELGDSALYFCASSVAAGLDIQYFGAGTRLSVL.

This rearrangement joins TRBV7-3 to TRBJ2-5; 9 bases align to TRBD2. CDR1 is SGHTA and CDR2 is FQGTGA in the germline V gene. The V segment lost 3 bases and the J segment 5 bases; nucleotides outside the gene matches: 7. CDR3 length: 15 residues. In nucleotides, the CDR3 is TGTGCCAGCAGCTTCGCGGGGGGGCTGGGGGAGACCCAGTACTTC. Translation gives CASSFAGGLGETQYF. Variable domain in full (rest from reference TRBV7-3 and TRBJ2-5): GAGVSQTPSNKVTEKGKYVELRCDPISGHTALYWYRQSLGQGPEFLIYFQGTGAADDSGLPNDRFFAVRPEGSVSTLKIQRTERGDSAVYLCASSFAGGLGETQYFGPGTRLLVL.

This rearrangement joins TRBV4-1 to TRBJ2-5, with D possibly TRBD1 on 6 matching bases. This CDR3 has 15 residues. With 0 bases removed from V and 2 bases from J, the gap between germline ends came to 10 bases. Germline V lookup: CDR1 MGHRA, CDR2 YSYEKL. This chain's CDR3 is CASSQEGARQETQYF. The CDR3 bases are TGCGCCAGCAGCCAAGAGGGGGCCCGGCAAGAGACCCAGTACTTC.

CDR3 region: CAWGWIFGQGARLSGYTF. Here the CDR3 DNA reads TGTGCCTGGGGGTGGATATTTGGACAGGGGGCGCGCCTTAGTGGCTACACCTTC. The chain combines TRBV30 with TRBJ1-2, with 11 bases that match TRBD1. Trimming took 5 bases from V and 7 from J; bases not matched to a gene: 21. CDR3 size: 18 residues. Germline loops: CDR1 GTSNPN, CDR2 SVGIG (reference sequence). Complete variable domain (other parts from reference TRBV30 and TRBJ1-2): SQTIHQWPATLVQPVGSPLSLECTVEGTSNPNLYWYRQAAGRGLQLLFYSVGIGQISSEVPQNLSASRPQDRQFILSSKKLLLSDSGFYLCAWGWIFGQGARLSGYTFGSGTRLTVV.

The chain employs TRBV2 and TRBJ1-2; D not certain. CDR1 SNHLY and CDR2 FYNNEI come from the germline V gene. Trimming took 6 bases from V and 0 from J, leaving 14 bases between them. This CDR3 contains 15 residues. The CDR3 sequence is CASSPEGGANYGYTF. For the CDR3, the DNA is TGTGCCAGCAGCCCCGAGGGAGGAGCTAACTATGGCTACACCTTC.

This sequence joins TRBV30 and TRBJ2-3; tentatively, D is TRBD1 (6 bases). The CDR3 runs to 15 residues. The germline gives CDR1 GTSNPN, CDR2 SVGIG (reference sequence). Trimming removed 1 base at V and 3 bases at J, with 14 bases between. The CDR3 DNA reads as TGTGCCTGGAGTGCAGGGGACCCAAGTACAGATACGCAGTATTTT. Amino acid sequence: CAWSAGDPSTDTQYF.

CDR3 bases: TGTGCCAGCAGACAAACAGGGACCCGAACAGATACGCAGTATTTT. It is translated as CASRQTGTRTDTQYF. The chain uses TRBV27 and TRBJ2-3, with D perhaps TRBD1 (6 bases). V was pared by 6 bases and J by 3 bases, with 16 bases between. The length of the CDR3 is 15 residues. Germline-derived CDR1 and CDR2 are MNHEY and SMNVEV (reference sequence).

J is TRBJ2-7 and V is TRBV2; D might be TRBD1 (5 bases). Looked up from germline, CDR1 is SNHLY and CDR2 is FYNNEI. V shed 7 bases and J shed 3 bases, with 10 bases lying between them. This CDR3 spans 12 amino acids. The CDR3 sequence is CASITGFYEQYF. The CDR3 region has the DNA TGTGCCAGCATAACAGGATTCTACGAGCAGTACTTC.

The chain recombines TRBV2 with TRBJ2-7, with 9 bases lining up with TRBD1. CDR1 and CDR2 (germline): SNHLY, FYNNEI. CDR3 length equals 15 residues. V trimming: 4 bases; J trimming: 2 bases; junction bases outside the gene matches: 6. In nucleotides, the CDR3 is TGTGCCAGCAGTGTCAACTGGGACAGGGCCTACGAGCAGTACTTC. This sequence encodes CASSVNWDRAYEQYF.

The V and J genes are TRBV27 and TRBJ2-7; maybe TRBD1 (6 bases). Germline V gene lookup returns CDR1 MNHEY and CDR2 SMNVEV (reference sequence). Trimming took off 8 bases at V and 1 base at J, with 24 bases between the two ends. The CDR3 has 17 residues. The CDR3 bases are TGTGCCAGCTCAGGGGATTCCCGAGGTGGGGCTTCCTACGAGCAGTACTTC. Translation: CASSGDSRGGASYEQYF.

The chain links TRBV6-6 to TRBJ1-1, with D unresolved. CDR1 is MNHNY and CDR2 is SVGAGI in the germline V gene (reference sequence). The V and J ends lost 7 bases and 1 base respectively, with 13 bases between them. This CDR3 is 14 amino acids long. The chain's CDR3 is CASIPKAGNTEAFF. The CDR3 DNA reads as TGTGCCAGCATCCCCAAGGCAGGGAACACTGAAGCTTTCTTT.

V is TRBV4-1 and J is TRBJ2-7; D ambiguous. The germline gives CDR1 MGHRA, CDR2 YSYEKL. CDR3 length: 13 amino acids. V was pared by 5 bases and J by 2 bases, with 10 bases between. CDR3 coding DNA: TGCGCCAGCAGCTCGGAGAAGACCTACGAGCAGTACTTC. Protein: CASSSEKTYEQYF.

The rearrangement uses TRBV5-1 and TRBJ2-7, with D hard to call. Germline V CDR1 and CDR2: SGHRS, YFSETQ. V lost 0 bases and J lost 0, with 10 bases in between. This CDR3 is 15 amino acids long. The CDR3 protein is CASSLATHISYEQYF. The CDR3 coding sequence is TGCGCCAGCAGCTTGGCCACTCATATCTCCTACGAGCAGTACTTC.

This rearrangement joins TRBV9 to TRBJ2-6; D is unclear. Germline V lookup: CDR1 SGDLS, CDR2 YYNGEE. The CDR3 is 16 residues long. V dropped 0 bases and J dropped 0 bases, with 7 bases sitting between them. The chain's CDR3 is CASSVGANSGANVLTF. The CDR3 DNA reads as TGTGCCAGCAGCGTAGGTGCTAACTCTGGGGCCAACGTCCTGACTTTC.

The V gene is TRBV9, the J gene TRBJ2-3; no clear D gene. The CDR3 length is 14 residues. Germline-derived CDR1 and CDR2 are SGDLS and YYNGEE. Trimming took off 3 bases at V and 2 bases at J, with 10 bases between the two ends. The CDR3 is CASSGGLHTDTQYF. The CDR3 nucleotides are TGTGCCAGCAGCGGAGGCCTCCACACAGATACGCAGTATTTT. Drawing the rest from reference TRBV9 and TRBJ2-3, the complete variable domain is DSGVTQTPKHLITATGQRVTLRCSPRSGDLSVYWYQQSLDQGLQFLIQYYNGEERAKGNILERFSAQQFPDLHSELNLSSLELGDSALYFCASSGGLHTDTQYFGPGTRLTVL.

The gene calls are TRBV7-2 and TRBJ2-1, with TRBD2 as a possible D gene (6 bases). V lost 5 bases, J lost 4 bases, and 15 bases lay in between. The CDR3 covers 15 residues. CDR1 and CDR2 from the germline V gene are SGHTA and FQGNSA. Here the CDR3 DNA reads TGTGCCAGCAGCCTAACTAGGGGAGGTTACAATGAGCAGTTCTTC. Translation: CASSLTRGGYNEQFF.

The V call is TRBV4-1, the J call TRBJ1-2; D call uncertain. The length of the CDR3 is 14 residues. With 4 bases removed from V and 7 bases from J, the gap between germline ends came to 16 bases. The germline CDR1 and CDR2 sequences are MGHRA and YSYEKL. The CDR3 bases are TGCGCCAGCAGCCGAGAGGGAGAGAGGGTTGGCTACACCTTC. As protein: CASSREGERVGYTF.

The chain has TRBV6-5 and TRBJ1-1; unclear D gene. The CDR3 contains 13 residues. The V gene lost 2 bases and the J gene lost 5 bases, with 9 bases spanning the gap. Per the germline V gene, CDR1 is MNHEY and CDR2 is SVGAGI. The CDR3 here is CASSYGPQTEAFF. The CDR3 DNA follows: TGTGCCAGCAGTTACGGCCCCCAAACTGAAGCTTTCTTT.

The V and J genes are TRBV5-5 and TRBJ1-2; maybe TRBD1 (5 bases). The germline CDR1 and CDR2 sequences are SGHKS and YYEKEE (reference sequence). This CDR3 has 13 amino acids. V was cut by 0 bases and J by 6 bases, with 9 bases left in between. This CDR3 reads CASSLAGGDGYTF. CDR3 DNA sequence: TGTGCCAGCAGCTTGGCCGGGGGGGATGGCTACACCTTC.

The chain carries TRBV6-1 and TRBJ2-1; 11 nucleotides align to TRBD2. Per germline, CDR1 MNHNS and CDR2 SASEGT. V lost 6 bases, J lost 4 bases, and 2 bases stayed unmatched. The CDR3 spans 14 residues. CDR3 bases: TGTGCCAGCAGGGGACTAGCGGCTTACAATGAGCAGTTCTTC. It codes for CASRGLAAYNEQFF.

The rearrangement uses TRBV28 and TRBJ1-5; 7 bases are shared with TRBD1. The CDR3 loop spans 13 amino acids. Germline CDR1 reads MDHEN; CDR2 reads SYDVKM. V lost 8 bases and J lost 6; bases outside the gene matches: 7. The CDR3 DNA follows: TGTGCCAGCGTTACAGGGGTGGGTCAGCCCCAGCATTTT. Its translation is CASVTGVGQPQHF. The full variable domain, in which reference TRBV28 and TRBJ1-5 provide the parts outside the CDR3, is DVKVTQSSRYLVKRTGEKVFLECVQDMDHENMFWYRQDPGLGLRLIYFSYDVKMKEKGDIPEGYSVSREKKERFSLILESASTNQTSMYLCASVTGVGQPQHFGDGTRLSIL.

Here the CDR3 reads CASSVGTGVGNQPQHF. The DNA for the CDR3 is TGTGCCAGCAGTGTCGGGACAGGGGTTGGGAATCAGCCCCAGCATTTT. This chain links TRBV2 with TRBJ1-5; 10 bases line up with TRBD1. Losses at the gene ends were 4 bases for V and 4 bases for J; bases not matched to a gene: 7. This CDR3 has 16 amino acids. CDR1 and CDR2 from the germline V gene are SNHLY and FYNNEI.

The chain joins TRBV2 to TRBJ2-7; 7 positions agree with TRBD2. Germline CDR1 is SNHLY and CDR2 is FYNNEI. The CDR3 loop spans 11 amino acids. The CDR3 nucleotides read TGTGCAGACTCGGGGGGCTACGAGCAGTACTTC. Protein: CADSGGYEQYF.

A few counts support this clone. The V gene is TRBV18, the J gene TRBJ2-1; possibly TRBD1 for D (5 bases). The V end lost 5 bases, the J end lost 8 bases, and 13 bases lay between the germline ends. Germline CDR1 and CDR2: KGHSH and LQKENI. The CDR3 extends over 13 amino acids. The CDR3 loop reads CASSVGVLDEQFF. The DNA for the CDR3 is TGTGCCAGCTCAGTAGGGGTCTTGGATGAGCAGTTCTTC.

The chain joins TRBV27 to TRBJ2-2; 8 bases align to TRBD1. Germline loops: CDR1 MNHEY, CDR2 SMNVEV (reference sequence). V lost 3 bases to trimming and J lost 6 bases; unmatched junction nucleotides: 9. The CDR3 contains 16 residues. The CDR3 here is CASSFSHRGSAGELFF. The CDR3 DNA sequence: TGTGCCAGCAGTTTCTCCCACAGGGGGAGTGCCGGGGAGCTGTTTTTT.

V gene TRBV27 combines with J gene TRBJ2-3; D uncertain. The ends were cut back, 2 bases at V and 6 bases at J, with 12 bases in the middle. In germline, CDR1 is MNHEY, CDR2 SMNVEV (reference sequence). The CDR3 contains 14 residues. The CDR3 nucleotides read TGTGCCAGCAGTTTACGGGTTAAGAGGGATACGCAGTATTTT. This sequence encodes CASSLRVKRDTQYF.